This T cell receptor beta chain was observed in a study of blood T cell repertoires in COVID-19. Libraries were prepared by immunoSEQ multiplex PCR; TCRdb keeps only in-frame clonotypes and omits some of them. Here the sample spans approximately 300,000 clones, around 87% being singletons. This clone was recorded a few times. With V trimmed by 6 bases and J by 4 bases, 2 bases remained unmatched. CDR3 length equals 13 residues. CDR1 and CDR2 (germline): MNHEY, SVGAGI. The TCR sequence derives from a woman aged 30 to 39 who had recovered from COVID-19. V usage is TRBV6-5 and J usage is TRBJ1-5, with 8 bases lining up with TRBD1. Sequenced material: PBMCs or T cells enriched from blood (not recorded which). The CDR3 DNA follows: TGTGCCAGCAGGGACAGGGAGAATCAGCCCCAGCATTTT. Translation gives CASRDRENQPQHF.